The 30 T cell receptor beta chains below come from one sample, sequenced in a study of CD8 T cells in Susac syndrome. An amount of RNA that ranged from about 0.45 to 1 ug was reverse transcribed with random hexamers. Each CDR3 protein is one row after TCRdb ran MiXCR on the immunoSEQ multiplex PCR reads. The sample lists 100,000 to 150,000 distinct CDR3 sequences, about 93% occurring once. Material: CD4+ T cells from PBMCs. The receptors derive from a human donor in good health.

The CDR3 sequence: CASSPYTGGIGNTIYF. CDR3 DNA: TGTGCCAGCTCACCATATACGGGAGGAATTGGAAACACCATATATTTT. V usage is TRBV18 and J usage is TRBJ1-3; D ambiguous. From germline, CDR1 is KGHSH and CDR2 LQKENI. The CDR3 runs 16 residues. Between the trimmed V and J ends, which lost 2 bases and 3 bases, there was a span of 14 bases.

As for this clonotype: Its ends do not fully match the called genes, so a read error is possible. The V call is TRBV7-2, the J call TRBJ2-7, with 11 bases identical to TRBD2. The CDR3 extends over 15 amino acids. Germline lookup yields CDR1 SGHTA and CDR2 FQGNSA. The CDR3 is CASSSNRPASGRPHF. In DNA, the CDR3 is TGTGCCAGCAGCTCGAACAGACCCGCTAGCGGGAGGCCTCACTTC.

CDR3 region: CASSLGTQETQYF. DNA for the CDR3: TGCGCCAGCAGCTTGGGAACGCAAGAGACCCAGTACTTC. This chain uses TRBV5-1 with TRBJ2-5; D is unclear. Germline CDR1 is SGHRS and CDR2 is YFSETQ. The CDR3 contains 13 residues. With 0 bases removed from V and 2 bases from J, the gap between germline ends came to 5 bases.

The V and J genes are TRBV4-1 and TRBJ1-1; a weak D match, TRBD1 (6 bases). The CDR3 consists of 15 residues. Germline values: CDR1 MGHRA, CDR2 YSYEKL. Between the trimmed V and J ends, which lost 4 bases and 3 bases, there was a span of 15 bases. The CDR3 DNA sequence: TGCGCCAGCAGCCGCATAGGAAACAGGGACACTGAAGCTTTCTTT. It specifies CASSRIGNRDTEAFF.

The rearrangement links TRBV7-9 to TRBJ1-4; D is unresolved. From germline, CDR1 is SEHNR and CDR2 FQNEAQ (reference sequence). The V end was cut by 5 bases, the J end by 4 bases, with 11 bases between. This CDR3 is 14 amino acids long. The CDR3 nucleotides read TGTGCCAGCAGCACCCGGGCCGTTAATGAAAAACTGTTTTTT. It codes for CASSTRAVNEKLFF.

V is TRBV7-9 and J is TRBJ1-5; D ambiguous. Trimming removed 3 bases at V and 8 bases at J, with 11 bases between. Germline loops: CDR1 SEHNR, CDR2 FQNEAQ (reference sequence). This CDR3 contains 13 residues. The CDR3 spells CASSFNLGEPQHF. As DNA, the CDR3 is TGTGCCAGCAGCTTCAATCTCGGTGAGCCCCAGCATTTT.

V gene TRBV5-4 combines with J gene TRBJ2-5; D possibly corresponds to TRBD1 (6 bases). This CDR3 is 15 amino acids long. Germline loops: CDR1 SGHNT, CDR2 YYREEE (reference sequence). Trimming took 3 bases from V and 3 from J, leaving 15 bases between them. The CDR3 DNA reads TGTGCCAGCAGCTCCCCTTTCAGGGGTGAAGAGACCCAGTACTTC. Translating gives CASSSPFRGEETQYF.

This clonotype has a single count. The V gene is TRBV2, the J gene TRBJ2-3; weak D call: TRBD1 (6 bases). The CDR3 has 15 amino acids. V was shortened by 3 bases and J by 0 bases, with 10 bases between the two germline ends. Looked up from germline, CDR1 is SNHLY and CDR2 is FYNNEI. CDR3 amino acids: CASSDGTLSTDTQYF. The CDR3 DNA is TGTGCCAGCAGTGATGGGACACTTAGCACAGATACGCAGTATTTT. Full variable domain (outside the CDR3, taken from reference TRBV2 and TRBJ2-3): EPEVTQTPSHQVTQMGQEVILRCVPISNHLYFYWYRQILGQKVEFLVSFYNNEISEKSEIFDDQFSVERPDGSNFTLKIRSTKLEDSAMYFCASSDGTLSTDTQYFGPGTRLTVL.

The V call is TRBV6-1, the J call TRBJ2-1, with TRBD2 as a possible D gene (7 bases). With 7 bases removed from V and 0 bases from J, the gap between germline ends came to 16 bases. The germline gives CDR1 MNHNS, CDR2 SASEGT. The CDR3 loop spans 16 amino acids. Here the CDR3 DNA reads TGTGCCAGCACGACGGGGGGCGGAAGCTCCTACAATGAGCAGTTCTTC. It is translated as CASTTGGGSSYNEQFF.

The chain has TRBV29-1 and TRBJ2-1, with D perhaps assigned TRBD1 or TRBD2 (5 bases each). CDR3 length: 14 amino acids. Germline values: CDR1 SQVTM, CDR2 ANQGSEA. Trimming left V 6 bases short and J 6 bases short, with 18 bases between. The CDR3 region has the DNA TGCAGCGTGGGGGACCTACCGAACTCCAATGAGCAGTTCTTC. Translated: CSVGDLPNSNEQFF.

J is TRBJ2-5 and V is TRBV20-1; 7 bases align to TRBD1. V lost 5 bases and J lost 4; bases outside the gene matches: 16. This CDR3 has 16 amino acids. Germline loops: CDR1 DFQATT, CDR2 SNEGSKA (reference sequence). The CDR3, as DNA: TGCAGTGCTTACACGACCACAGGGGCGGAGACAGAGACCCAGTACTTC. Residues: CSAYTTTGAETETQYF.

The rearrangement uses TRBV27 and TRBJ1-1; D perhaps matches TRBD1 (5 bases). Germline-derived CDR1 and CDR2 are MNHEY and SMNVEV (reference sequence). This CDR3 comprises 16 residues. V lost 2 bases to trimming and J lost 4 bases, with 17 bases between them. CDR3 bases: TGTGCCAGCAGTTTACGGATAGCGGCAGGGAGCACTGAAGCTTTCTTT. It is translated as CASSLRIAAGSTEAFF.

The rearrangement links TRBV20-1 to TRBJ2-5; the D is unclear. This CDR3 has 14 residues. The germline V and J ends were trimmed by 2 bases and 2 bases, with 12 bases remaining between them. Germline V gene lookup returns CDR1 DFQATT and CDR2 SNEGSKA (reference sequence). CDR3 sequence (DNA): TGCAGTGCTAGAATTCCCGGGCGGCAAGAGACCCAGTACTTC. Translated: CSARIPGRQETQYF.

About this clonotype: One end of the junction varies from germline; a read error may be responsible. V gene TRBV5-1 combines with J gene TRBJ1-1; a possible D gene is TRBD1 (6 bases). CDR3 length equals 15 residues. CDR1 and CDR2 from the germline V gene are SGHRS and YFSETQ. In DNA, the CDR3 is TGCGCCAGCAGTTTGGGGGCCCCACGGAACACTGAAGCTTTCTTT. This gives the protein CASSLGAPRNTEAFF. Full variable domain (rest looked up from reference TRBV5-1 and TRBJ1-1): KAGVTQTPRYLIKTRGQQVTLSCSPISGHRSVSWYQQTPGQGLQFLFEYFSETQRNKGNFPGRFSGRQFSNSRSEMNVSTLELGDSALYLCASSLGAPRNTEAFFGQGTRLTVV.

The chain combines TRBV9 with TRBJ2-7; 12 bases fit TRBD1. The V gene end was trimmed by 4 bases and the J gene end by 2 bases; junction bases not matched to a gene: 7. Germline loops: CDR1 SGDLS, CDR2 YYNGEE. The CDR3 is 16 amino acids. CDR3 protein: CASSPTGTGGTYEQYF. The DNA for the CDR3 is TGTGCCAGCAGCCCTACCGGGACAGGGGGCACCTACGAGCAGTACTTC.

The rearrangement joins TRBV29-1 to TRBJ1-2, with unresolved D. V was cut by 2 bases and J by 5 bases, with 6 bases left in between. The CDR3 totals 11 residues. In germline, CDR1 is SQVTM, CDR2 ANQGSEA. CDR3 in DNA: TGCAGCGTTGAAAGAAGTTATGGCTACACCTTC. It encodes CSVERSYGYTF.

The chain has TRBV29-1 and TRBJ1-2; no reliable D call. The germline V gene encodes CDR1 SQVTM and CDR2 ANQGSEA. V gave up 6 bases and J gave up 2 bases, with 13 bases separating them. The CDR3 consists of 13 residues. DNA of the CDR3: TGCAGCGTGGATGGGGTCTCGAACTATGGCTACACCTTC. Amino acid sequence: CSVDGVSNYGYTF.

The chain recombines TRBV7-9 with TRBJ2-5; D may be TRBD1 (6 bases). The CDR3 covers 14 residues. Trimming removed 5 bases from V and 9 bases from J, with 19 bases in between. Germline CDR1 reads SEHNR; CDR2 reads FQNEAQ (reference sequence). DNA of the CDR3: TGTGCCAGCAGCCCCAGGGGCCTCCGAGGGTCCCAGTACTTC. It codes for CASSPRGLRGSQYF. The whole variable domain, filled in from reference TRBV7-9 and TRBJ2-5, reads DTGVSQNPRHKITKRGQNVTFRCDPISEHNRLYWYRQTLGQGPEFLTYFQNEAQLEKSRLLSDRFSAERPKGSFSTLEIQRTEQGDSAMYLCASSPRGLRGSQYFGPGTRLLVL.

V and J are TRBV7-2 and TRBJ1-4, with unresolved D. The germline V gene has CDR1 SGHTA and CDR2 FQGNSA. The V end lost 1 base, the J end lost 2 bases, and 14 bases lay between the germline ends. This CDR3 is built from 17 residues. CDR3 protein: CASSLVPRILTNEKLFF. CDR3 sequence (DNA): TGTGCCAGCAGCTTAGTACCGCGGATCTTGACTAATGAAAAACTGTTTTTT.

V and J are TRBV6-6 and TRBJ2-1; 7 bases match TRBD2. CDR1 is MNHNY and CDR2 is SVGAGI in the germline V gene (reference sequence). V gave up 0 bases and J gave up 5 bases; unmatched junction bases: 7. This CDR3 region has 16 residues. The CDR3 loop reads CASSYSIASGDNEQFF. CDR3 nucleotides: TGTGCCAGCAGTTACTCGATCGCTAGCGGAGACAATGAGCAGTTCTTC.

The chain links TRBV4-3 to TRBJ2-1; D remains unclear. The CDR3 sequence is 15 residues long. Looked up from germline, CDR1 is LGHNA and CDR2 is YSLEER. With 0 bases removed from V and 10 bases from J, the gap between germline ends came to 16 bases. The CDR3 DNA reads as TGCGCCAGCAGCCAAGATGGCCCTACCGATGAGGAGCAGTTCTTC. Amino acid sequence: CASSQDGPTDEEQFF.

The chain recombines TRBV7-8 with TRBJ2-5; D call uncertain. The V and J ends lost 5 bases and 4 bases respectively, with 26 bases between them. The length of the CDR3 is 18 residues. CDR1 and CDR2 (germline): SGHVS, FQNEAQ. The CDR3 region has the DNA TGTGCCAGCAGCCCTCGTCTACGCCCCCCCAAGGTGGGAGAGACCCAGTACTTC. Translated: CASSPRLRPPKVGETQYF.

This rearrangement joins TRBV9 to TRBJ2-1; 9 bases are a match to TRBD1. Losses at the gene ends were 2 bases for V and 7 bases for J; bases not matched to a gene: 7. The CDR3 is made up of 15 amino acids. Germline CDR1 SGDLS, CDR2 YYNGEE. DNA for the CDR3: TGTGCCAGCAGCGTTTCCGGGACAGGGAAAAATGAGCAGTTCTTC. Its translation: CASSVSGTGKNEQFF.

The CDR3 nucleotides are TGCAGCGTTGAAGATCGCGCGGGGCCTTCCGGGGAGCTGTTTTTT. It yields the protein CSVEDRAGPSGELFF. The rearrangement links TRBV29-1 to TRBJ2-2; weak D call: TRBD2 (6 bases). The CDR3 is 15 amino acids. Trimming stripped 0 bases from V and 6 bases from J, with 14 bases between. Germline V gives CDR1 SQVTM, CDR2 ANQGSEA.

This clonotype showed up just once. DNA for the CDR3: TGTGCCAGCAGCGCCCGGACAGGGATCCACAATGAGCAGTTCTTC. Protein sequence: CASSARTGIHNEQFF. J is TRBJ2-1 and V is TRBV9, with 8 bases lining up with TRBD1. CDR1 SGDLS and CDR2 YYNGEE come from the germline V gene. This CDR3 region has 15 residues. With 3 bases clipped from V and 5 bases from J, the junction kept 7 bases outside the gene matches.

The CDR3 loop reads CASSPRTASNYGYTF. DNA of the CDR3: TGTGCCAGCTCACCGCGGACAGCTTCTAACTATGGCTACACCTTC. This sequence joins TRBV18 and TRBJ1-2; TRBD1 might be the D (6 bases). Per the germline V gene, CDR1 is KGHSH and CDR2 is LQKENI. Trimming cost V 3 bases and J 0 bases, with 11 bases left between them. CDR3 length: 15 residues.

This sequence joins TRBV7-2 and TRBJ2-1; 10 bases fit TRBD2. CDR1 is SGHTA and CDR2 is FQGNSA in the germline V gene. The CDR3 extends over 15 amino acids. With V trimmed by 4 bases and J by 3 bases, 3 bases remained unmatched. Here the CDR3 DNA reads TGTGCCAGCAGCTCAACTAGCGGGATCTACAATGAGCAGTTCTTC. Translating it yields CASSSTSGIYNEQFF.

The chain employs TRBV5-6 and TRBJ1-6, with no clear D. There are 15 residues in the CDR3. Germline CDR1 SGHDT, CDR2 YYEEEE. The V end lost 0 bases, the J end lost 7 bases, and 11 bases lay between the germline ends. The CDR3 DNA reads as TGTGCCAGCAGCTTGGGATGGACGTCCAATTCACCCCTCCACTTT. Protein sequence: CASSLGWTSNSPLHF. Full variable domain (outside the CDR3, taken from reference TRBV5-6 and TRBJ1-6): DAGVTQSPTHLIKTRGQQVTLRCSPKSGHDTVSWYQQALGQGPQFIFQYYEEEERQRGNFPDRFSGHQFPNYSSELNVNALLLGDSALYLCASSLGWTSNSPLHFGNGTRLTVT.

CDR3 sequence: CASSGPNRGNEQFF. DNA of the CDR3: TGTGCCAGCTCAGGCCCCAACAGGGGTAATGAGCAGTTCTTC. The chain links TRBV18 to TRBJ2-1; 7 bases are a match to TRBD1. CDR1 and CDR2 (germline): KGHSH, LQKENI. J was trimmed by 7 bases and V by 5 bases; bases with no gene match: 8. This CDR3 spans 14 amino acids.

V and J are TRBV12-3 or TRBV12-4 and TRBJ2-2; D uncertain. The CDR3 is 14 amino acids. V was cut by 4 bases and J by 1 base, with 7 bases left in between. CDR3 sequence: CASSSQENTGELFF. The DNA for the CDR3 is TGTGCCAGCAGTTCCCAGGAGAACACCGGGGAGCTGTTTTTT.